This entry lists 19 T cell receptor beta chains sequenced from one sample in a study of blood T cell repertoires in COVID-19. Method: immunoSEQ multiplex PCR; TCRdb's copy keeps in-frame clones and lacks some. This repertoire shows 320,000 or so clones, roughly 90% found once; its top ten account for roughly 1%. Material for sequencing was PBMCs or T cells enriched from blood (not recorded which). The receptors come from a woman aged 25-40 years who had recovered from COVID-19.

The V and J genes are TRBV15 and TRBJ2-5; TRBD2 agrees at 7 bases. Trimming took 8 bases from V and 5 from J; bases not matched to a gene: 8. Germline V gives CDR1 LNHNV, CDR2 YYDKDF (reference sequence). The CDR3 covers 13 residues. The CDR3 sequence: CATQRGGTETQYF. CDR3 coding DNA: TGTGCCACCCAACGCGGGGGAACGGAGACCCAGTACTTC.

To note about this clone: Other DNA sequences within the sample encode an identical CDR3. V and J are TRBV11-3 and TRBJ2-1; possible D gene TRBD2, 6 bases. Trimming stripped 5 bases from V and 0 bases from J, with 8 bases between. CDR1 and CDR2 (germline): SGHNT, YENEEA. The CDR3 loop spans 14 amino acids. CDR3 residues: CASSPGGSYNEQFF. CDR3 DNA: TGTGCCAGCAGCCCCGGGGGCTCCTACAATGAGCAGTTCTTC. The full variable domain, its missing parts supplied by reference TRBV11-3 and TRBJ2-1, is EAGVVQSPRYKIIEKKQPVAFWCNPISGHNTLYWYLQNLGQGPELLIRYENEEAVDDSQLPKDRFSAERLKGVDSTLKIQPAELGDSAVYLCASSPGGSYNEQFFGPGTRLTVL.

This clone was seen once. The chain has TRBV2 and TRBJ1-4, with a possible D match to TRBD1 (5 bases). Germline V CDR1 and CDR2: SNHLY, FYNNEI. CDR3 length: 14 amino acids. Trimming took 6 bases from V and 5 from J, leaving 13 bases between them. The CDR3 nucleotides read TGTGCCAGCAGCGCTGACAGAAAAAATGAAAAACTGTTTTTT. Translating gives CASSADRKNEKLFF.

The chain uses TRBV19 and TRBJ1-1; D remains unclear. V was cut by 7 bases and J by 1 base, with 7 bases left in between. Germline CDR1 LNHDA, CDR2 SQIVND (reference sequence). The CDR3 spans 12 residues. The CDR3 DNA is TGTGCCAGTAACGGGGAGAACACTGAAGCTTTCTTT. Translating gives CASNGENTEAFF.

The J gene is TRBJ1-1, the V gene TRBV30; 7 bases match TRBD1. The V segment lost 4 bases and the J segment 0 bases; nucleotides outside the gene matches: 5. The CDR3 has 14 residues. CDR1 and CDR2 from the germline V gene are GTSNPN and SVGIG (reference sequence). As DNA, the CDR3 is TGTGCCTGGACTACCAGGGGGATGAACACTGAAGCTTTCTTT. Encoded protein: CAWTTRGMNTEAFF. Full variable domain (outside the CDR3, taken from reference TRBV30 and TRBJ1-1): SQTIHQWPATLVQPVGSPLSLECTVEGTSNPNLYWYRQAAGRGLQLLFYSVGIGQISSEVPQNLSASRPQDRQFILSSKKLLLSDSGFYLCAWTTRGMNTEAFFGQGTRLTVV.

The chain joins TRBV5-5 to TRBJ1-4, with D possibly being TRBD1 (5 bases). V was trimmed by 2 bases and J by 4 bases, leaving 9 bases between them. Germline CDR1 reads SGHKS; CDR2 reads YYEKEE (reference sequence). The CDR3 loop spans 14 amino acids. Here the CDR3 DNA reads TGTGCCAGCAGCTTAAACGGGGGTAATGAAAAACTGTTTTTT. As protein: CASSLNGGNEKLFF.

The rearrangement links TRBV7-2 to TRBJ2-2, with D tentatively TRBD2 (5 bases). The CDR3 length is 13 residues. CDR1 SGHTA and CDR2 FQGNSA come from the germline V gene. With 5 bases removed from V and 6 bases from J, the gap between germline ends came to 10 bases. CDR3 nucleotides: TGTGCCAGCAGCCGACGGGGATCCGGGGAGCTGTTTTTT. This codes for CASSRRGSGELFF.

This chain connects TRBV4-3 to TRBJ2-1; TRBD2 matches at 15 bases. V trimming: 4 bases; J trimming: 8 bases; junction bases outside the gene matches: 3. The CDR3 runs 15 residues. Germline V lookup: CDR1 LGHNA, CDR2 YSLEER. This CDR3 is CASSRTSGGAYEQFF. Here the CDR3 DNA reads TGCGCCAGCAGCCGGACTAGCGGGGGGGCTTATGAGCAGTTCTTC.

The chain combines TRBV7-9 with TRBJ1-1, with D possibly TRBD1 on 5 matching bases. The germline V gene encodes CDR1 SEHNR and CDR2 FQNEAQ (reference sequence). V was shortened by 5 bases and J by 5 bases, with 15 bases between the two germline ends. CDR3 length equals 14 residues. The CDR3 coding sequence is TGTGCCAGCAGCCAAAGCAGGGATCGGACTGAAGCTTTCTTT. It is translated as CASSQSRDRTEAFF.

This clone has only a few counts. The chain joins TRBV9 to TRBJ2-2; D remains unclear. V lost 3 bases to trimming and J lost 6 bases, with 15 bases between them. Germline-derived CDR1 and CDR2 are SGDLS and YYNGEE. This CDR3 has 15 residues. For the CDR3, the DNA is TGTGCCAGCAGCGGGTCAAGTAGAAGTGCCGGGGAGCTGTTTTTT. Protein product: CASSGSSRSAGELFF.

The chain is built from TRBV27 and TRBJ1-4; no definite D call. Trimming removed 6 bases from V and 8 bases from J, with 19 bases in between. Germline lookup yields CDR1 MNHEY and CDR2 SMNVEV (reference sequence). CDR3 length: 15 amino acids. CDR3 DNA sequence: TGTGCCAGCAGCCCATCTGCAGCGACGAGAGAAAAACTGTTTTTT. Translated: CASSPSAATREKLFF.

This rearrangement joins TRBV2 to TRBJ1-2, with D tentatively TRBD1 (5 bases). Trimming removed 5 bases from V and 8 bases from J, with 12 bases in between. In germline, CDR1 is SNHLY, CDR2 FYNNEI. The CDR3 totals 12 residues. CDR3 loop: CASSRAGNGYTF. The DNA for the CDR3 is TGTGCCAGCAGTCGTGCAGGGAACGGCTACACCTTC.

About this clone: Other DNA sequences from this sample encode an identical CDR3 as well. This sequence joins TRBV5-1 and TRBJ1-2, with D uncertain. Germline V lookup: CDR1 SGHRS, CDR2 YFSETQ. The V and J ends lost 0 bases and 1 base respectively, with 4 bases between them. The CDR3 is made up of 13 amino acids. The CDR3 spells CASSLDGNYGYTF. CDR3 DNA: TGCGCCAGCAGCTTGGACGGTAACTATGGCTACACCTTC.

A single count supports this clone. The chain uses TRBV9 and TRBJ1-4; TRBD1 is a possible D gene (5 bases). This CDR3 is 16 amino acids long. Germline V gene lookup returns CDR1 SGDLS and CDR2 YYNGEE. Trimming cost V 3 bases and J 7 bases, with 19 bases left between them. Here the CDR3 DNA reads TGTGCCAGCAGCGCCTCTCCCAGGGCCTCCGCTGAAAAACTGTTTTTT. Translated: CASSASPRASAEKLFF.

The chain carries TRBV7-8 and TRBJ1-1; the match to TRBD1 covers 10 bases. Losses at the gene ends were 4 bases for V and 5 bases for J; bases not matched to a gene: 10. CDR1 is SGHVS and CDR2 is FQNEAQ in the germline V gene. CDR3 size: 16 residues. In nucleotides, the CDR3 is TGTGCCAGCAGCTCCGGGACAGGGGTAAGGGGGACTGAAGCTTTCTTT. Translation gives CASSSGTGVRGTEAFF.

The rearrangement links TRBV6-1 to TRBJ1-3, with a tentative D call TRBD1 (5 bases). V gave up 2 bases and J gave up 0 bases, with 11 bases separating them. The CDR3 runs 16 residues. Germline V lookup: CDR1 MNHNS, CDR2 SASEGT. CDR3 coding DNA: TGTGCCAGCAGTGAAAGGGGCCCAAGCTCTGGAAACACCATATATTTT. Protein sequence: CASSERGPSSGNTIYF.

In nucleotides, the CDR3 is TGTGCCAGCGGAGGTGGGGGGGGGACCGCCTACGAGCAGTACTTC. Its translation: CASGGGGGTAYEQYF. The rearrangement joins TRBV6-5 to TRBJ2-7; 7 bases line up with TRBD2. The germline gives CDR1 MNHEY, CDR2 SVGAGI. The CDR3 contains 15 residues. The trim removed 8 bases at V and 2 bases at J, leaving 12 bases unmatched.

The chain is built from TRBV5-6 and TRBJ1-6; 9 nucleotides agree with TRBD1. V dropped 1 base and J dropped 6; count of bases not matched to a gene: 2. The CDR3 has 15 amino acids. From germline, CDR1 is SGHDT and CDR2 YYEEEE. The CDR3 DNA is TGTGCCAGCAGCTTGAGACAGGGGGGTAATTCACCCCTCCACTTT. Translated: CASSLRQGGNSPLHF.

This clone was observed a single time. The DNA of the CDR3 is TGTGCCAGCAGGCCGACAGGGGAAGAGACCCAGTACTTC. Amino acids: CASRPTGEETQYF. The V gene is TRBV12-3 or TRBV12-4, the J gene TRBJ2-5; 8 nucleotides agree with TRBD1. V shed 6 bases and J 3 bases; nucleotides not matched to a gene: 3. This CDR3 is 13 amino acids long.